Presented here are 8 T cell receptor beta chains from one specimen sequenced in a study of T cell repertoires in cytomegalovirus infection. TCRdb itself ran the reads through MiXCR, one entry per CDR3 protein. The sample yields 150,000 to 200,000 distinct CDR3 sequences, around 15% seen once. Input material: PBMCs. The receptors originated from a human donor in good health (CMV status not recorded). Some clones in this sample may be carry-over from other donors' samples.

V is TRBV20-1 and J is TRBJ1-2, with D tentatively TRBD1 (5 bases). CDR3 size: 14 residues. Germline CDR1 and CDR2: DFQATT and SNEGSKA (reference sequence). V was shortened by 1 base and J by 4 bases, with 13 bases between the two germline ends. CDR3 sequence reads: CSARGGGRIYGYTF. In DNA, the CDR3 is TGCAGTGCTAGAGGCGGGGGTCGGATCTATGGCTACACCTTC.

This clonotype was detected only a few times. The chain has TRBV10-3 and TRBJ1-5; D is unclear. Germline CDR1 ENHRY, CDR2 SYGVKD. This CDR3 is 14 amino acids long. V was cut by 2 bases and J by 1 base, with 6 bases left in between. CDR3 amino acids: CAISEVPSNQPQHF. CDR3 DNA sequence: TGTGCCATCAGTGAGGTGCCGAGCAATCAGCCCCAGCATTTT.

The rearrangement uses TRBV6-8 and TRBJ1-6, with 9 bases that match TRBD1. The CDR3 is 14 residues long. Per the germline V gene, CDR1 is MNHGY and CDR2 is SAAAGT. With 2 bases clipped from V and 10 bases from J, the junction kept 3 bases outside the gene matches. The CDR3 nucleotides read TGTGCCAGCAGTTACCTGGACAGGGGATCACCCCTCCACTTT. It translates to CASSYLDRGSPLHF.

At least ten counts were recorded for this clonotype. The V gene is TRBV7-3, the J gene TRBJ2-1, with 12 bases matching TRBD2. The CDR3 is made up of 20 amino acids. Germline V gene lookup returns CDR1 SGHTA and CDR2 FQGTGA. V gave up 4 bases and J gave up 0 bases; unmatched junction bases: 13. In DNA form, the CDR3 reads TGTGCCAGCAGCTCCCGAGGGCTAGCGGGAGGGCCGAGCTCCTACAATGAGCAGTTCTTC. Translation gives CASSSRGLAGGPSSYNEQFF.

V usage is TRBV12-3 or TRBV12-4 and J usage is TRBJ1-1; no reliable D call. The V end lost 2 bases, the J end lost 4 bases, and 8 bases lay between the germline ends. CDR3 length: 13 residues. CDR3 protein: CASSLFLATEAFF. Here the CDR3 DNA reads TGTGCCAGCAGTTTATTTTTAGCCACTGAAGCTTTCTTT.

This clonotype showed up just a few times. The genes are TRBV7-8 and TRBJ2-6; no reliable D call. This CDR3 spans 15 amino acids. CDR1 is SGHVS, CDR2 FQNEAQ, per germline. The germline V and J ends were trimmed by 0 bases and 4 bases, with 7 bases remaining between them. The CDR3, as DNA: TGTGCCAGCAGCTTAGCAGGGTTCGGGGCCAACGTCCTGACTTTC. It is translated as CASSLAGFGANVLTF. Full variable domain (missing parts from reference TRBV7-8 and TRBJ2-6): GAGVSQSPRYKVAKRGQDVALRCDPISGHVSLFWYQQALGQGPEFLTYFQNEAQLDKSGLPSDRFFAERPEGSVSTLKIQRTQQEDSAVYLCASSLAGFGANVLTFGAGSRLTVL.

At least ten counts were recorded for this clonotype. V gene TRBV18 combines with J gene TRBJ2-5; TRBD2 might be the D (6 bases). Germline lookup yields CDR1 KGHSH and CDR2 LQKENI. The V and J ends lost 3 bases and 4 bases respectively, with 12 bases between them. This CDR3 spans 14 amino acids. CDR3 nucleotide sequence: TGTGCCAGCTCACCTCCTAGCGTCACAGAGACCCAGTACTTC. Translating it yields CASSPPSVTETQYF.

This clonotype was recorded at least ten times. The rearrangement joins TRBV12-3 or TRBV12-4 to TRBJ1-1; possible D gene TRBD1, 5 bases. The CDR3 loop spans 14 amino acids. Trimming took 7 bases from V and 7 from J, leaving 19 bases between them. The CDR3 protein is CASTNRGGGSEAFF. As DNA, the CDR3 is TGTGCCAGCACCAACCGGGGGGGAGGTAGTGAAGCTTTCTTT.